This TCR beta chain was profiled in a study of T cell repertoires in cytomegalovirus infection. This clonotype came up many times. What it recognizes is unknown. Study-level points and caveats: HLA-C-restricted CMV clonotypes gave the most frequent clonotype in two of eight donors.

TCRdb re-called the reads through MiXCR, storing one row per CDR3 protein. The sample lists hundreds of thousands of distinct CDR3 sequences, around 24% seen once, with 6.5% to 10% in the top ten. The CDR3 is made up of 16 amino acids. Germline CDR1 is SGHVS and CDR2 is FQNEAQ. Trimming stripped 1 base from V and 0 bases from J, with 7 bases between. V usage is TRBV7-8 and J usage is TRBJ2-6; D uncertain. The TCR sequence derives from a human donor in good health (CMV status not recorded). Some clones in this sample may be carry-over from other donors' samples. The source material was CD8+ T cells from PBMCs. The CDR3 coding sequence is TGTGCCAGCAGCTTAGAGGCAGGCTCTGGGGCCAACGTCCTGACTTTC. As protein: CASSLEAGSGANVLTF.